Shown below are 27 T cell receptor beta chains from a single sample sequenced in a study of T-cell memory formation after mild COVID-19. TCRdb passed the 5' RACE reads through MiXCR, listing each CDR3 protein once. The sample holds some 150,000 distinct CDR3 sequences, about a fifth seen once. Sequencing input: PBMCs or a T cell subset sorted from them (not recorded which). All receptors derive from an adult woman who had mild COVID-19 (a few samples of this study predate the infection). Cell type and time point are not known.

V gene TRBV2 combines with J gene TRBJ1-2; a weak D match, TRBD1 (5 bases). The V end lost 6 bases, the J end lost 5 bases, and 19 bases lay between the germline ends. The CDR3 is 15 residues long. Germline CDR1 reads SNHLY; CDR2 reads FYNNEI. Written as DNA, the CDR3 is TGTGCCAGCAGGGAACAGAAGGGACGGTATTATGGCTACACCTTC. Translated, it gives CASREQKGRYYGYTF.

The table lists this clonotype with a few counts. The genes are TRBV7-9 and TRBJ2-1, with 12 bases identical to TRBD1. The CDR3 runs 15 residues. J lost 9 bases, V lost 3 bases, and 6 bases had no gene match. Germline CDR1 reads SEHNR; CDR2 reads FQNEAQ (reference sequence). The CDR3 DNA reads as TGTGCCAGCAGCTTGGGACAGGGGGCATTAGGTGAGCAGTTCTTC. Encoded protein: CASSLGQGALGEQFF.

This clonotype has just a few counts. The CDR3 DNA reads TGTGCCAGCAGTTCCAACGGGGCTGGCGATGAGCAGTTCTTC. Amino acid sequence: CASSSNGAGDEQFF. V is TRBV12-3 or TRBV12-4 and J is TRBJ2-1; either TRBD1 or TRBD2 may supply D (5 bases each). The CDR3 runs 14 residues. Trimming pared 4 bases from V and 8 bases from J, leaving 15 bases between.

This rearrangement joins TRBV9 to TRBJ2-1; the D is unclear. Germline CDR1 SGDLS, CDR2 YYNGEE. This CDR3 comprises 16 residues. V was pared by 4 bases and J by 7 bases, with 21 bases between. CDR3: CASSLSASGVVNEQFF. The CDR3, as DNA: TGTGCCAGCAGCCTATCCGCGTCCGGAGTAGTTAATGAGCAGTTCTTC. The entire variable domain, with the rest obtained from reference TRBV9 and TRBJ2-1, is as follows: DSGVTQTPKHLITATGQRVTLRCSPRSGDLSVYWYQQSLDQGLQFLIQYYNGEERAKGNILERFSAQQFPDLHSELNLSSLELGDSALYFCASSLSASGVVNEQFFGPGTRLTVL.

This clonotype was picked up one time. V gene TRBV6-1 combines with J gene TRBJ1-5; 7 nucleotides agree with TRBD1. This CDR3 is 14 amino acids long. Per germline, CDR1 MNHNS and CDR2 SASEGT. Germline trimming cut 1 base from V and 6 bases from J; bases unmatched to any gene: 3. CDR3 sequence (DNA): TGTGCCAGCAGTGAAGGACAGGGTTTTCAGCCCCAGCATTTT. Its protein is CASSEGQGFQPQHF.

CDR3 in DNA: TGTGCCAGCAGCGTAGAGGGGGGCCAATTGTACACAGATACGCAGTATTTT. The encoded protein is CASSVEGGQLYTDTQYF. This rearrangement joins TRBV9 to TRBJ2-3; D possibly uses TRBD1 or TRBD2 (6 bases each). CDR1 and CDR2 from the germline V gene are SGDLS and YYNGEE. Trimming pared 0 bases from V and 2 bases from J, leaving 16 bases between. The length of the CDR3 is 17 residues.

This clonotype appeared many times. The chain joins TRBV29-1 to TRBJ2-3, with 7 bases identical to TRBD2. Germline V lookup: CDR1 SQVTM, CDR2 ANQGSEA. The CDR3 loop spans 16 amino acids. V lost 1 base and J lost 5; bases outside the gene matches: 12. As DNA, the CDR3 is TGCAGCGTTGAAGGGGAGGGGCGGGGTGGTAGAGATACGCAGTATTTT. This translates into CSVEGEGRGGRDTQYF.

This chain joins TRBV6-5 and TRBJ1-2; D unclear. The ends were cut back, 6 bases at V and 3 bases at J, with 11 bases in the middle. Germline values: CDR1 MNHEY, CDR2 SVGAGI. The CDR3 runs 13 residues. As DNA, the CDR3 is TGTGCCAGCAGCCGTGGGAGGGACTATGGCTACACCTTC. It yields the protein CASSRGRDYGYTF.

This clonotype appeared a few times. This chain links TRBV4-1 with TRBJ1-4, with 8 bases matching TRBD1. Germline values: CDR1 MGHRA, CDR2 YSYEKL. The CDR3 extends over 17 amino acids. The ends lost 1 base at V and 4 bases at J; junction bases unmatched: 8. The CDR3 region has the DNA TGCGCCAGCAGCCAAGTGGTTCAGGGGGCTTATAATGAAAAACTGTTTTTT. It translates to CASSQVVQGAYNEKLFF.

This clonotype was picked up a small number of times. The chain links TRBV20-1 to TRBJ2-2; TRBD2 matches at 11 bases. This CDR3 has 14 amino acids. V was pared by 6 bases and J by 5 bases, with 5 bases of the junction left unmatched. In germline, CDR1 is DFQATT, CDR2 SNEGSKA (reference sequence). In nucleotides, the CDR3 is TGCAGTGCCCAGGGGACTAGCGGAACCGGGGAGCTGTTTTTT. Amino acids: CSAQGTSGTGELFF.

The chain couples TRBV7-2 to TRBJ1-1; D is possibly TRBD1 (6 bases). The V end was cut by 6 bases, the J end by 2 bases, with 13 bases between. Looked up from germline, CDR1 is SGHTA and CDR2 is FQGNSA. The CDR3 covers 14 residues. In DNA form, the CDR3 reads TGTGCCAGCAGACTTGGACAGCCCAACACTGAAGCTTTCTTT. The encoded protein is CASRLGQPNTEAFF.

This chain links TRBV20-1 with TRBJ2-5; D is perhaps TRBD2 (7 bases). The CDR3 length is 16 residues. The germline gives CDR1 DFQATT, CDR2 SNEGSKA (reference sequence). V shed 3 bases and J shed 0 bases, with 17 bases lying between them. DNA of the CDR3: TGCAGTGCTAGTCGTCGAGGGGGGGGAGACCAAGAGACCCAGTACTTC. The encoded protein is CSASRRGGGDQETQYF.

The V and J genes are TRBV7-9 and TRBJ2-7, with TRBD1 matching 7 bases. Germline V gives CDR1 SEHNR, CDR2 FQNEAQ (reference sequence). The CDR3 has 14 residues. Trimming at V came to 4 bases and at J to 0 bases, leaving 3 bases not matched to a gene. The CDR3 bases are TGTGCCAGCAGCTCACAGGGGTCCTCCTACGAGCAGTACTTC. Translating gives CASSSQGSSYEQYF.

This clonotype was detected a few times. This chain links TRBV24-1 with TRBJ2-7, with TRBD1 as a possible D gene (6 bases). V lost 2 bases, J lost 4 bases, and 8 bases lay in between. The CDR3 length is 13 residues. In germline, CDR1 is KGHDR, CDR2 SFDVKD. CDR3 loop: CATSDSGQYEQYF. The CDR3 region has the DNA TGTGCCACCAGTGATTCGGGACAATACGAGCAGTACTTC.

The rearrangement links TRBV5-5 to TRBJ1-6, with D possibly TRBD1 on 5 matching bases. The CDR3 contains 15 residues. V was pared by 5 bases and J by 8 bases, with 17 bases between. CDR1 is SGHKS, CDR2 YYEKEE, per germline (reference sequence). CDR3 amino acids: CASRRGPGNDSPLHF. DNA of the CDR3: TGTGCCAGCAGACGTGGGCCAGGGAATGATTCACCCCTCCACTTT. Filled out from reference TRBV5-5 and TRBJ1-6, the complete variable domain reads DAGVTQSPTHLIKTRGQQVTLRCSPISGHKSVSWYQQVLGQGPQFIFQYYEKEERGRGNFPDRFSARQFPNYSSELNVNALLLGDSALYLCASRRGPGNDSPLHFGNGTRLTVT.

This clonotype has a handful of counts. The chain joins TRBV12-3 or TRBV12-4 to TRBJ1-2; 11 bases map to TRBD1. This CDR3 has 12 residues. J was trimmed by 8 bases and V by 7 bases; bases with no gene match: 3. CDR3: CASTRTGGGYTF. CDR3 DNA sequence: TGTGCCAGCACCCGGACAGGGGGCGGCTACACCTTC.

In its sample, this clonotype was seen many times. This chain joins TRBV7-2 and TRBJ2-4, with TRBD2 identical over 7 bases. Germline CDR1 SGHTA, CDR2 FQGNSA. The CDR3 extends over 13 amino acids. V shed 3 bases, J shed 13 bases, and the junction held 9 bases outside the gene matches. The CDR3 DNA sequence: TGTGCCAGCAGCTTCCCGGGACTACATCACCAGTACTTC. Protein product: CASSFPGLHHQYF.

The rearrangement links TRBV4-2 to TRBJ1-1; D possibly corresponds to TRBD1 (6 bases). Germline CDR1 and CDR2: LGHNA and YNFKEQ. Trimming removed 1 base from V and 4 bases from J, with 10 bases in between. This CDR3 has 14 residues. The CDR3 bases are TGTGCCAGCAGCCAAGGGGGCAGGGGCACTGAAGCTTTCTTT. Its protein product is CASSQGGRGTEAFF.

There are a few counts of this clonotype. The V gene is TRBV5-1, the J gene TRBJ2-1; D is possibly TRBD1 or TRBD2 (5 bases each). CDR3 length: 13 residues. Trimming pared 5 bases from V and 5 bases from J, leaving 11 bases between. Germline V gene data show CDR1 as SGHRS and CDR2 as YFSETQ. This CDR3 is CASRLRGDNEQFF. In DNA, the CDR3 is TGCGCCAGCAGATTAAGGGGAGACAATGAGCAGTTCTTC.

This clonotype was seen more than once but under ten times. V gene TRBV7-4 combines with J gene TRBJ2-2; D call uncertain. CDR3 length: 15 amino acids. The ends were cut back, 8 bases at V and 0 bases at J, with 13 bases in the middle. Germline CDR1 SGHVT, CDR2 SQSDAQ. CDR3 in amino acids: CASPLWTPNTGELFF. The CDR3 DNA reads as TGTGCCAGCCCGCTTTGGACGCCGAACACCGGGGAGCTGTTTTTT. Full variable domain (rest looked up from reference TRBV7-4 and TRBJ2-2): GAGVSQSPRYKVAKRGRDVALRCDSISGHVTLYWYRQTLGQGSEVLTYSQSDAQRDKSGRPSGRFSAERPERSVSTLKIQRTEQGDSAVYLCASPLWTPNTGELFFGEGSRLTVL.

The genes are TRBV20-1 and TRBJ2-1, with D perhaps matching TRBD2 (6 bases). CDR1 and CDR2 from the germline V gene are DFQATT and SNEGSKA (reference sequence). This CDR3 comprises 15 residues. Deletions cut 0 bases from V and 3 bases from J, with 12 bases between. The CDR3 nucleotides are TGCAGTGCTAGAGATGTCTGGCGGGACTACAATGAGCAGTTCTTC. This codes for CSARDVWRDYNEQFF.

The rearrangement uses TRBV5-1 and TRBJ1-6, with 7 positions matching TRBD1. The CDR3 length is 15 residues. The germline V gene has CDR1 SGHRS and CDR2 YFSETQ. V lost 4 bases, J lost 6 bases, and 7 bases stayed unmatched. The CDR3, as DNA: TGCGCCAGCAGCCCCGAACGACAGGGTAATTCACCCCTCCACTTT. Its protein is CASSPERQGNSPLHF.

This chain links TRBV10-3 with TRBJ1-1, with D perhaps TRBD1 (5 bases). V was cut by 9 bases and J by 2 bases, with 13 bases left in between. Germline assignment: CDR1 ENHRY and CDR2 SYGVKD. CDR3 length equals 13 residues. The CDR3 nucleotides are TGTGCCATGACAGACAGACCAAACACTGAAGCTTTCTTT. Its protein is CAMTDRPNTEAFF.

This clonotype was seen repeatedly, ten times or more. The chain joins TRBV30 to TRBJ1-2; perhaps TRBD1 as D (5 bases). CDR1 is GTSNPN and CDR2 is SVGIG in the germline V gene (reference sequence). This CDR3 is 13 amino acids long. Trimming removed 4 bases at V and 8 bases at J, with 17 bases between. CDR3 bases: TGTGCCTGGATGCATGGGGGTTTGGGAGGCTACACCTTC. Protein sequence: CAWMHGGLGGYTF.

This clonotype was picked up a small number of times. The chain joins TRBV12-3 or TRBV12-4 to TRBJ2-1; the D call may be TRBD1 or TRBD2 (6 bases each). V lost 3 bases and J lost 8, with 11 bases in between. This CDR3 is built from 13 residues. The CDR3 DNA reads as TGTGCCAGCAGTTTCCACGGGGGCGATGAGCAGTTCTTC. It yields the protein CASSFHGGDEQFF.

The CDR3 reads CASSLALSYEQYF. The CDR3 DNA follows: TGTGCCAGCAGTTTAGCCCTATCCTACGAGCAGTACTTC. This chain joins TRBV27 and TRBJ2-7; no reliable D call. V lost 2 bases to trimming and J lost 1 base, with 6 bases between them. The CDR3 is made up of 13 amino acids. Germline-derived CDR1 and CDR2 are MNHEY and SMNVEV (reference sequence).

This chain connects TRBV12-3 or TRBV12-4 to TRBJ2-1, with a possible D match to TRBD1 (5 bases). The CDR3 runs to 14 residues. Trimming pared 2 bases from V and 7 bases from J, leaving 12 bases between. The DNA for the CDR3 is TGTGCCAGCAGTTTATCCACAGGTCTTAATGAGCAGTTCTTC. This gives the protein CASSLSTGLNEQFF.